This T cell receptor beta chain comes out of a study of CD8 T cells in ankylosing spondylitis. The V gene lost 2 bases and the J gene lost 2 bases, with 9 bases spanning the gap. From germline, CDR1 is LGHDT and CDR2 YNNKEL (reference sequence). The CDR3 covers 14 residues. This clonotype is a singleton in its sample. What it binds is not known. Each CDR3 protein is one row after TCRdb ran MiXCR on the 5' RACE reads. The sample contains approximately 220,000 distinct CDR3 sequences, 10% to 13% of which appear only once. Study-wide findings and caveats: Reportedly, disease-linked clones are significantly enriched in ankylosing spondylitis patients' matched synovial fluid.

Source material: blood, either unsorted or a sorted T cell fraction (not recorded which). The genes are TRBV3-1 and TRBJ1-1; D remains ambiguous. This clonotype was obtained from a male donor with ankylosing spondylitis or in good health (not recorded which). The CDR3 spells CASSQLDANTEAFF. In nucleotides, the CDR3 is TGTGCCAGCAGCCAACTGGACGCTAACACTGAAGCTTTCTTT.